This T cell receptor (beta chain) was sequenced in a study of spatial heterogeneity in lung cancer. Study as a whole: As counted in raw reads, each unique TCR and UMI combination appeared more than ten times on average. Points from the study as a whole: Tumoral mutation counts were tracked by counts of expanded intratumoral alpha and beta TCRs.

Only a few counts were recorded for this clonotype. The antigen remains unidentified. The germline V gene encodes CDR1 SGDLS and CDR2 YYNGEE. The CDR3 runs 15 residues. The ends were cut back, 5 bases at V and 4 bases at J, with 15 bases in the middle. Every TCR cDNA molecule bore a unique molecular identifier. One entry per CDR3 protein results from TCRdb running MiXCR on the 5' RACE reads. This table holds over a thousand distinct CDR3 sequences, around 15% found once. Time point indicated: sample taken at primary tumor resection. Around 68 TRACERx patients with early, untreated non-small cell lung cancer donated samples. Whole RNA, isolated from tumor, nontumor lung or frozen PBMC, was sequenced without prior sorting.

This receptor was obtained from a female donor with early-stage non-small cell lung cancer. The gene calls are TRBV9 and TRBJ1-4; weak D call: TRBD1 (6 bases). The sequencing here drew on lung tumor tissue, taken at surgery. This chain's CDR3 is CASSGDMGYNEKLFF. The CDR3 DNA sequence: TGTGCCAGCAGTGGGGACATGGGCTATAATGAAAAACTGTTTTTT.